This TCR beta chain stems from a study of CD8 T cells in Susac syndrome. cDNA came from about 0.46 to 1 ug RNA primed by random hexamers. The CDR3 of TCR beta was amplified by immunoSEQ multiplex PCR across 54 Vbeta and 13 Jbeta. TCRdb used MiXCR to reprocess the immunoSEQ multiplex PCR reads, holding one entry per CDR3 protein. Altogether 200,000 or so distinct CDR3 sequences are present, about 95% being singletons, with the ten largest covering approximately 0.097%. This clonotype was seen a single time. CDR1 is SGDLS and CDR2 is YYNGEE in the germline V gene. The V and J ends lost 0 bases and 4 bases, in that order; junction bases with no gene match: 7. There are 15 residues in the CDR3. Sequencing of TCR beta was undertaken in CD8+ and CD4+ T cells derived from blood. The multiple sclerosis controls comprised treatment-naive patients whose relapsing-remitting disease was stable or active. TEMRA cells were FACS-enriched, with CD8+ and CD4+ T cells isolated negatively.

V is TRBV9 and J is TRBJ2-7, with 7 bases fitting TRBD1. The sequence was collected from a human donor with multiple sclerosis. Sequenced: CD4+ T cells from PBMCs. The CDR3 is CASSVGGTVVYEQYF. DNA of the CDR3: TGTGCCAGCAGCGTAGGAGGGACAGTAGTTTACGAGCAGTACTTC.